These 32 T cell receptor beta chains share one sample of origin, sequenced in a study of T cell responses to AZD1222 COVID-19 vaccine. Measured with immunoSEQ multiplex PCR; TCRdb has only the in-frame clones, and not every one. In the table there are around 150,000 clones, around 90% of which are singletons. The starting material was peripheral blood, obtained on day 0 of AZD1222 vaccination. All receptors derive from an adult in good health.

This clone was counted a single time. The chain's CDR3 is CASSRHPRVTEAFF. The CDR3 coding sequence is TGTGCCAGCTCAAGACATCCCCGGGTCACTGAAGCTTTCTTT. V gene TRBV18 combines with J gene TRBJ1-1; D ambiguous. From germline, CDR1 is KGHSH and CDR2 LQKENI. The CDR3 spans 14 residues. Trimming left V 5 bases short and J 4 bases short, with 14 bases between.

J is TRBJ1-5 and V is TRBV6-6, with 11 bases fitting TRBD1. CDR3 length: 20 amino acids. The ends lost 5 bases at V and 0 bases at J; junction bases unmatched: 15. The germline V gene has CDR1 MNHNY and CDR2 SVGAGI (reference sequence). CDR3 nucleotide sequence: TGTGCCAGCAGTCACCCATCCGGGACAGGGGGATCTTATAGCAATCAGCCCCAGCATTTT. Translating it yields CASSHPSGTGGSYSNQPQHF.

This chain uses TRBV7-2 with TRBJ2-4; 13 bases are shared with TRBD2. CDR1 is SGHTA, CDR2 FQGNSA, per germline. Trimming took 5 bases from V and 0 from J; bases not matched to a gene: 10. The CDR3 has 19 amino acids. CDR3 nucleotide sequence: TGTGCCAGCAGCCCCCGGGGACTAGCGGGATGGCTAGCCAAAAACATTCAGTACTTC. Amino acid sequence: CASSPRGLAGWLAKNIQYF.

The chain employs TRBV27 and TRBJ2-3; TRBD1 matches at 8 bases. The CDR3 totals 16 residues. V lost 6 bases and J lost 7; bases outside the gene matches: 15. Per the germline V gene, CDR1 is MNHEY and CDR2 is SMNVEV (reference sequence). CDR3: CASSPGQGWSINTQYF. Here the CDR3 DNA reads TGTGCCAGCAGCCCCGGACAGGGATGGTCCATTAATACGCAGTATTTT.

V usage is TRBV29-1 and J usage is TRBJ2-2, with TRBD2 identical over 8 bases. With V trimmed by 6 bases and J by 5 bases, 2 bases remained unmatched. Germline CDR1 SQVTM, CDR2 ANQGSEA. CDR3 length: 12 residues. The CDR3 here is CSVPGGTGELFF. CDR3 DNA: TGCAGCGTACCGGGGGGGACCGGGGAGCTGTTTTTT.

The genes are TRBV9 and TRBJ2-3, with 9 bases that match TRBD2. CDR1 is SGDLS, CDR2 YYNGEE, per germline. V lost 3 bases and J lost 3; bases outside the gene matches: 8. The CDR3 totals 16 residues. Here the CDR3 DNA reads TGTGCCAGCAGCGAGGGACTAGCCCTTACTACAGATACGCAGTATTTT. Residues: CASSEGLALTTDTQYF.

The CDR3 nucleotides are TGTGCCAGCAGCTCCCCGGGGGTCGGGGAGCTGTTTTTT. This gives the protein CASSSPGVGELFF. The rearrangement joins TRBV13 to TRBJ2-2, with D perhaps TRBD2 (6 bases). This CDR3 has 13 residues. CDR1 and CDR2 (germline): PRHDT, FYEKMQ (reference sequence). Trimming removed 4 bases from V and 7 bases from J, with 10 bases in between. The full variable domain, completed using reference TRBV13 and TRBJ2-2, is AAGVIQSPRHLIKEKRETATLKCYPIPRHDTVYWYQQGPGQDPQFLISFYEKMQSDKGSIPDRFSAQQFSDYHSELNMSSLELGDSALYFCASSSPGVGELFFGEGSRLTVL.

V usage is TRBV6-2 or TRBV6-3 and J usage is TRBJ2-7; 7 bases match TRBD2. The germline V gene has CDR1 MNHEY and CDR2 SVGEGT. Germline trimming cut 0 bases from V and 1 base from J; bases unmatched to any gene: 12. This CDR3 is built from 18 residues. CDR3 in DNA: TGTGCCAGCAGTTACTCGGGGCGTGCGCGGGAGCCATCCTACGAGCAGTACTTC. Encoded protein: CASSYSGRAREPSYEQYF.

The J gene is TRBJ2-5, the V gene TRBV4-1; D might be TRBD2 (6 bases). Germline CDR1 is MGHRA and CDR2 is YSYEKL. The CDR3 length is 17 residues. V lost 4 bases and J 4 bases, leaving 22 bases between the germline ends. The DNA for the CDR3 is TGCGCCAGCAGCCGCTCCTACCCGGGGGTCTCAGGAGAGACCCAGTACTTC. Protein: CASSRSYPGVSGETQYF.

The chain uses TRBV19 and TRBJ1-5, with a possible D match to TRBD1 (5 bases). Germline CDR1 is LNHDA and CDR2 is SQIVND (reference sequence). This CDR3 has 14 residues. Trimming shortened V by 5 bases and J by 3 bases, and 11 bases separated the two germline ends. CDR3 sequence: CASSADSYNQPQHF. CDR3 coding DNA: TGTGCCAGTAGTGCCGACAGTTACAATCAGCCCCAGCATTTT.

The J gene is TRBJ1-3, the V gene TRBV7-6; no clear D gene. The CDR3 totals 15 residues. Trimming pared 1 base from V and 0 bases from J, leaving 7 bases between. Germline V gene data show CDR1 as SGHVS and CDR2 as FNYEAQ. This chain's CDR3 is CASSLETSSGNTIYF. CDR3 nucleotide sequence: TGTGCCAGCAGCTTAGAGACGAGCTCTGGAAACACCATATATTTT. The entire variable domain, with the rest obtained from reference TRBV7-6 and TRBJ1-3, is as follows: GAGVSQSPRYKVTKRGQDVALRCDPISGHVSLYWYRQALGQGPEFLTYFNYEAQQDKSGLPNDRFSAERPEGSISTLTIQRTEQRDSAMYRCASSLETSSGNTIYFGEGSWLTVV.

The genes are TRBV28 and TRBJ1-5; D is possibly TRBD1 (5 bases). This CDR3 region has 14 residues. Per germline, CDR1 MDHEN and CDR2 SYDVKM. Deletions cut 6 bases from V and 5 bases from J, with 14 bases between. The CDR3 spells CASSLLQGYQPQHF. The DNA of the CDR3 is TGTGCCAGCAGCTTACTTCAGGGTTATCAGCCCCAGCATTTT.

The chain uses TRBV5-4 and TRBJ2-5; 11 bases are shared with TRBD2. This CDR3 has 17 amino acids. J was trimmed by 4 bases and V by 0 bases; bases with no gene match: 8. Germline V gene lookup returns CDR1 SGHNT and CDR2 YYREEE (reference sequence). In nucleotides, the CDR3 is TGTGCCAGCAGCTTGGCCCAGGTAGCGGGAGGGCTAGAGACCCAGTACTTC. It codes for CASSLAQVAGGLETQYF.

J is TRBJ1-1 and V is TRBV19; 7 bases fit TRBD1. Looked up from germline, CDR1 is LNHDA and CDR2 is SQIVND (reference sequence). V was pared by 4 bases and J by 1 base, with 6 bases of the junction left unmatched. The CDR3 sequence is 15 residues long. CDR3 sequence: CASSKETGRNTEAFF. The CDR3 coding sequence is TGTGCCAGTAGTAAAGAGACAGGGAGGAACACTGAAGCTTTCTTT.

The chain is built from TRBV3-1 (or the pseudogene TRBV3-2) and TRBJ2-5; 8 nucleotides agree with TRBD2. The CDR3 length is 16 residues. Germline loops: CDR1 LGHDT, CDR2 YNNKEL (reference sequence). Trimming at V came to 2 bases and at J to 5 bases, leaving 10 bases not matched to a gene. Here the CDR3 reads CASSQSGSGERETQYF. For the CDR3, the DNA is TGTGCCAGCAGCCAAAGCGGGAGTGGGGAAAGGGAGACCCAGTACTTC.

The chain combines TRBV9 with TRBJ1-2; D is unclear. CDR1 is SGDLS, CDR2 YYNGEE, per germline. CDR3 length: 14 amino acids. Between the trimmed V and J ends, which lost 0 bases and 6 bases, there was a span of 12 bases. CDR3: CASSVGPDPNGYTF. CDR3 sequence (DNA): TGTGCCAGCAGCGTAGGGCCCGATCCGAATGGCTACACCTTC.

The rearrangement joins TRBV28 to TRBJ2-7; 7 bases match TRBD1. Losses at the gene ends were 6 bases for V and 6 bases for J; bases not matched to a gene: 5. The CDR3 has 12 residues. Germline V gene data show CDR1 as MDHEN and CDR2 as SYDVKM. In DNA form, the CDR3 reads TGTGCCAGCAGGACACAGGGGTTCGAGCAGTACTTC. Its protein product is CASRTQGFEQYF.

The rearrangement links TRBV28 to TRBJ1-6, with 10 bases aligning to TRBD1. The CDR3 consists of 15 residues. Germline CDR1 is MDHEN and CDR2 is SYDVKM. V shed 6 bases, J shed 9 bases, and the junction held 8 bases outside the gene matches. The CDR3 here is CASRPTGTGVSPLHF. CDR3 DNA sequence: TGTGCCAGCAGACCAACCGGGACAGGGGTTTCACCCCTCCACTTT.

The chain recombines TRBV28 with TRBJ2-7, with 9 bases matching TRBD1. Trimming cost V 5 bases and J 4 bases; bases outside gene matches: 6. The CDR3 runs to 14 residues. Germline V gives CDR1 MDHEN, CDR2 SYDVKM. DNA of the CDR3: TGTGCCAGCAGTACGACAGGGGGAAGATACGAGCAGTACTTC. Translation: CASSTTGGRYEQYF.

The gene calls are TRBV5-1 and TRBJ2-6; tentative D call: TRBD2 (5 bases). From germline, CDR1 is SGHRS and CDR2 YFSETQ. This CDR3 is 15 amino acids long. Trimming left V 2 bases short and J 3 bases short, with 9 bases between. The CDR3 nucleotides are TGCGCCAGCAGCTTAGAGGGTGGTGGGGCCAACGTCCTGACTTTC. Translation: CASSLEGGGANVLTF.

This chain uses TRBV13 with TRBJ1-4, with D unclear. CDR3 length: 14 residues. Germline-derived CDR1 and CDR2 are PRHDT and FYEKMQ (reference sequence). Trimming removed 1 base from V and 8 bases from J, with 11 bases in between. The CDR3 here is CASSLARPEEKLFF. For the CDR3, the DNA is TGTGCCAGCAGCTTAGCGCGCCCTGAGGAAAAACTGTTTTTT.

This clone was seen a single time. The gene calls are TRBV28 and TRBJ2-3; the D is unclear. This CDR3 spans 14 amino acids. V was clipped by 1 base and J by 0 bases, with 5 bases between them. CDR1 is MDHEN and CDR2 is SYDVKM in the germline V gene. CDR3 DNA sequence: TGTGCCAGCAGTTTATCGGTCAGCACAGATACGCAGTATTTT. Translation gives CASSLSVSTDTQYF.

V and J are TRBV4-1 and TRBJ2-1; the match to TRBD2 covers 8 bases. The V and J ends lost 4 bases and 0 bases, in that order; junction bases with no gene match: 2. There are 15 residues in the CDR3. Germline loops: CDR1 MGHRA, CDR2 YSYEKL. This CDR3 reads CASSRSGSSYNEQFF. The CDR3, as DNA: TGCGCCAGCAGCCGCAGCGGGAGCTCCTACAATGAGCAGTTCTTC.

This chain links TRBV5-1 with TRBJ1-1; unclear D gene. CDR1 SGHRS and CDR2 YFSETQ come from the germline V gene. Trimming removed 4 bases from V and 4 bases from J, with 5 bases in between. This CDR3 is built from 11 residues. CDR3 residues: CASSQGTEAFF. The DNA for the CDR3 is TGCGCCAGCAGCCAAGGCACTGAAGCTTTCTTT.

CDR3 sequence reads: CASSPRGEEDYGYTF. The CDR3 DNA sequence: TGTGCCAGCAGCCCTAGGGGGGAAGAAGACTATGGCTACACCTTC. The V and J genes are TRBV13 and TRBJ1-2, with a weak D call TRBD1 (6 bases). V lost 5 bases and J lost 3, with 16 bases in between. From germline, CDR1 is PRHDT and CDR2 FYEKMQ (reference sequence). This CDR3 spans 15 amino acids.

The rearrangement uses TRBV28 and TRBJ1-4, with 8 bases identical to TRBD1. Germline V gene data show CDR1 as MDHEN and CDR2 as SYDVKM. The CDR3 is 14 residues long. The V and J ends lost 10 bases and 6 bases, in that order; junction bases with no gene match: 10. CDR3: CAIQGQAGDEKLFF. DNA for the CDR3: TGTGCCATCCAGGGACAGGCTGGAGATGAAAAACTGTTTTTT.

The rearrangement joins TRBV5-8 to TRBJ1-5; D is undetermined. Germline lookup yields CDR1 SGHTS and CDR2 YDEGEE. The CDR3 totals 14 residues. V was shortened by 0 bases and J by 10 bases, with 14 bases between the two germline ends. This CDR3 reads CASSLGPPATPQHF. CDR3 DNA sequence: TGTGCCAGCAGCTTGGGCCCCCCTGCGACTCCCCAGCATTTT. Full variable domain (missing parts from reference TRBV5-8 and TRBJ1-5): EAGVTQSPTHLIKTRGQQATLRCSPISGHTSVYWYQQALGLGLQFLLWYDEGEERNRGNFPPRFSGRQFPNYSSELNVNALELEDSALYLCASSLGPPATPQHFGDGTRLSIL.

The chain has TRBV5-6 and TRBJ1-1, with unresolved D. V lost 0 bases and J lost 4, with 4 bases in between. The germline CDR1 and CDR2 sequences are SGHDT and YYEEEE. This CDR3 region has 12 residues. DNA of the CDR3: TGTGCCAGCAGCTTGGGGCTCACTGAAGCTTTCTTT. Translated: CASSLGLTEAFF.

The chain has TRBV19 and TRBJ1-5; weak D call: TRBD1 (6 bases). V was pared by 6 bases and J by 3 bases, with 21 bases between. Germline loops: CDR1 LNHDA, CDR2 SQIVND (reference sequence). The CDR3 is made up of 17 amino acids. The CDR3 here is CASSRSYGGDDNQPQHF. CDR3 nucleotides: TGTGCCAGTAGCCGATCATACGGGGGCGATGACAATCAGCCCCAGCATTTT. The full variable domain, rest sourced from reference TRBV19 and TRBJ1-5, is DGGITQSPKYLFRKEGQNVTLSCEQNLNHDAMYWYRQDPGQGLRLIYYSQIVNDFQKGDIAEGYSVSREKKESFPLTVTSAQKNPTAFYLCASSRSYGGDDNQPQHFGDGTRLSIL.

This clone was counted a single time. V is TRBV28 and J is TRBJ2-2; 9 bases line up with TRBD2. The length of the CDR3 is 16 residues. Germline CDR1 is MDHEN and CDR2 is SYDVKM. J was trimmed by 6 bases and V by 7 bases; bases with no gene match: 12. The CDR3 loop reads CASNHVGVAGAGELFF. The CDR3 nucleotides read TGTGCCAGCAATCACGTGGGAGTAGCGGGAGCCGGGGAGCTGTTTTTT.

CDR3 bases: TGTGCCAGCAGCTTAGATACCAGACCCTACAATGAGCAGTTCTTC. It translates to CASSLDTRPYNEQFF. The chain is built from TRBV7-2 and TRBJ2-1; D unclear. The V end lost 1 base, the J end lost 2 bases, and 9 bases lay between the germline ends. CDR1 SGHTA and CDR2 FQGNSA come from the germline V gene. CDR3 length: 15 amino acids.

The rearrangement joins TRBV21-1 to TRBJ2-1. TRBV21-1 is a pseudogene. The CDR3 covers 13 residues. CDR3 DNA: TGTGCCAGCAGCCCTACTAGGGGCAATGAGCAGTTCTTC. Amino acids: CASSPTRGNEQFF.